The next 24 T cell receptor beta chains were all read from a single sample in a study of T-cell reconstitution after alpha-beta-depleted transplantation in children. Unique molecular identifiers were incorporated when the TCRbeta library was constructed. TCRdb redid the calling of the PCR reads with MiXCR, one entry per CDR3 protein. The sample includes fewer than 550,000 distinct CDR3 sequences, about an eighth of them seen just once. The starting material was PBMCs, mostly from graft donor cells, obtained 180 days after TCRalphabeta/CD19-depleted stem cell transplant. The receptors here all came from a female patient aged 2-15 years who had a stem cell transplant for aplastic anemia, so the T cells may come from the graft donor.

In this sample, this clonotype turned up a few times. The J gene is TRBJ2-1, the V gene TRBV5-1, with a weak D call TRBD1 (5 bases). Trimming took off 5 bases at V and 2 bases at J, with 14 bases between the two ends. CDR3 length: 15 residues. Per the germline V gene, CDR1 is SGHRS and CDR2 is YFSETQ. The CDR3 DNA follows: TGCGCCAGCAGTGATGACCCGGACACCTACAATGAGCAGTTCTTC. Translating gives CASSDDPDTYNEQFF.

This clonotype has at least ten counts. The chain uses TRBV5-1 and TRBJ2-3; no definite D call. Germline-derived CDR1 and CDR2 are SGHRS and YFSETQ. V lost 0 bases and J lost 5, with 7 bases in between. The CDR3 totals 13 residues. In DNA form, the CDR3 reads TGCGCCAGCAGCTTGGGGGCGGAAGATACGCAGTATTTT. Amino acid sequence: CASSLGAEDTQYF.

In this sample, this clonotype turned up a few times. The J gene is TRBJ1-1, the V gene TRBV19, with D unclear. The germline V gene has CDR1 LNHDA and CDR2 SQIVND (reference sequence). The germline V and J ends were trimmed by 5 bases and 5 bases, with 15 bases remaining between them. CDR3 length: 14 residues. CDR3 nucleotide sequence: TGTGCCAGTAGTCCTATGGCCATCGGGACTGAAGCTTTCTTT. Residues: CASSPMAIGTEAFF.

V usage is TRBV28 and J usage is TRBJ2-5; no clear D gene. Germline CDR1 and CDR2: MDHEN and SYDVKM. V was shortened by 8 bases and J by 0 bases, with 7 bases between the two germline ends. The CDR3 has 12 amino acids. Written as DNA, the CDR3 is TGTGCCAGCCAGATTAACCAAGAGACCCAGTACTTC. Residues: CASQINQETQYF.

The J gene is TRBJ2-7, the V gene TRBV28; 8 nucleotides agree with TRBD2. CDR3 size: 15 residues. V was pared by 6 bases and J by 4 bases, with 11 bases of the junction left unmatched. Germline V lookup: CDR1 MDHEN, CDR2 SYDVKM. This chain's CDR3 is CASRITGGFIYEQYF. The CDR3 DNA is TGTGCCAGCAGGATAACGGGGGGGTTTATTTACGAGCAGTACTTC.

This clonotype was counted between two and nine times. The rearrangement joins TRBV28 to TRBJ1-5; 9 bases are shared with TRBD1. The CDR3 length is 16 residues. Germline loops: CDR1 MDHEN, CDR2 SYDVKM. Trimming took 5 bases from V and 6 from J; bases not matched to a gene: 11. The CDR3 region is CASSKLGTGTSQPQHF. The CDR3 DNA is TGTGCCAGCAGTAAGCTGGGGACAGGGACCTCTCAGCCCCAGCATTTT. Full variable domain (missing parts from reference TRBV28 and TRBJ1-5): DVKVTQSSRYLVKRTGEKVFLECVQDMDHENMFWYRQDPGLGLRLIYFSYDVKMKEKGDIPEGYSVSREKKERFSLILESASTNQTSMYLCASSKLGTGTSQPQHFGDGTRLSIL.

This clonotype was picked up many times. The rearrangement links TRBV20-1 to TRBJ2-3; tentative D call: TRBD2 (6 bases). CDR1 and CDR2 (germline): DFQATT, SNEGSKA (reference sequence). V lost 2 bases and J lost 0, with 12 bases in between. The CDR3 length is 15 residues. CDR3 DNA: TGCAGTGCTAGACGATCGGGACTTAGCACAGATACGCAGTATTTT. Protein product: CSARRSGLSTDTQYF.

This clonotype has only a few counts. The chain combines TRBV20-1 with TRBJ2-1; D is perhaps TRBD2 (5 bases). V lost 7 bases and J lost 0, with 13 bases in between. From germline, CDR1 is DFQATT and CDR2 SNEGSKA (reference sequence). The CDR3 covers 14 residues. The CDR3 DNA reads TGCAGTGTATCACGGAGGAGCTCCTACAATGAGCAGTTCTTC. Translation: CSVSRRSSYNEQFF.

This chain connects TRBV28 to TRBJ2-1; 7 nucleotides align to TRBD1. The CDR3 sequence is 16 residues long. The ends lost 4 bases at V and 4 bases at J; junction bases unmatched: 10. Looked up from germline, CDR1 is MDHEN and CDR2 is SYDVKM. CDR3: CASSYDRDPSYNEQFF. The CDR3 DNA reads as TGTGCCAGCAGTTATGACAGGGACCCTTCTTACAATGAGCAGTTCTTC.

The chain uses TRBV5-1 and TRBJ2-7, with 9 nucleotides matching TRBD1. The length of the CDR3 is 13 residues. Germline lookup yields CDR1 SGHRS and CDR2 YFSETQ. J gave up 6 bases and V 0 bases, and 1 base lay outside the gene matches. This CDR3 reads CASSLGTGAEQYV. As DNA, the CDR3 is TGCGCCAGCAGCTTGGGGACAGGGGCCGAGCAGTACGTC.

This clonotype has a handful of counts. The chain links TRBV28 to TRBJ1-5; TRBD1 might be the D (6 bases). Trimming shortened V by 7 bases and J by 3 bases, and 13 bases separated the two germline ends. The CDR3 spans 14 residues. CDR1 is MDHEN and CDR2 is SYDVKM in the germline V gene. DNA for the CDR3: TGTGCCAGCACCCTAGGACAGTACAATCAGCCCCAGCATTTT. Its translation: CASTLGQYNQPQHF.

This clonotype occurred a few times. This chain joins TRBV12-3 or TRBV12-4 and TRBJ1-1; tentative D call: TRBD1 (5 bases). The CDR3 sequence is 13 residues long. The V end was cut by 1 base, the J end by 10 bases, with 13 bases between. The CDR3 nucleotides read TGTGCCAGCAGTTTAGGGATCGGGACCCCAGCTTTCTTT. It is translated as CASSLGIGTPAFF.

This clonotype has a handful of counts. V and J are TRBV7-8 and TRBJ2-3; D is unclear. V was trimmed by 5 bases and J by 6 bases, leaving 21 bases between them. Germline CDR1 and CDR2: SGHVS and FQNEAQ. The CDR3 runs 16 residues. DNA for the CDR3: TGTGCCAGCAGCCCGAAGACCGACCACTATGAGGATACGCAGTATTTT. Translation: CASSPKTDHYEDTQYF.

The J gene is TRBJ2-1, the V gene TRBV5-1, with D maybe TRBD2 (6 bases). The CDR3 extends over 16 amino acids. Trimming shortened V by 0 bases and J by 6 bases, and 16 bases separated the two germline ends. Germline CDR1 and CDR2: SGHRS and YFSETQ. In DNA form, the CDR3 reads TGCGCCAGCAGCTTGGAGCCTCTAGCGTGGGTCAATGAGCAGTTCTTC. Translating gives CASSLEPLAWVNEQFF. Full variable domain (missing parts from reference TRBV5-1 and TRBJ2-1): KAGVTQTPRYLIKTRGQQVTLSCSPISGHRSVSWYQQTPGQGLQFLFEYFSETQRNKGNFPGRFSGRQFSNSRSEMNVSTLELGDSALYLCASSLEPLAWVNEQFFGPGTRLTVL.

This clonotype was seen a handful of times. The chain is built from TRBV7-2 and TRBJ2-5; a weak D match, TRBD2 (6 bases). V lost 5 bases to trimming and J lost 2 bases, with 15 bases between them. Germline V gives CDR1 SGHTA, CDR2 FQGNSA. The CDR3 loop spans 15 amino acids. The CDR3 bases are TGTGCCAGCAGCGGTTGGGACGGGAGACAAGAGACCCAGTACTTC. Protein sequence: CASSGWDGRQETQYF. Full variable domain (outside the CDR3, taken from reference TRBV7-2 and TRBJ2-5): GAGVSQSPSNKVTEKGKDVELRCDPISGHTALYWYRQSLGQGLEFLIYFQGNSAPDKSGLPSDRFSAERTGGSVSTLTIQRTQQEDSAVYLCASSGWDGRQETQYFGPGTRLLVL.

This clonotype was detected many times. V is TRBV27 and J is TRBJ2-1, with TRBD1 as a possible D gene (5 bases). With 1 base removed from V and 9 bases from J, the gap between germline ends came to 10 bases. The CDR3 is 13 residues long. CDR1 and CDR2 from the germline V gene are MNHEY and SMNVEV (reference sequence). The CDR3 reads CASSLLGAPEQFF. The CDR3 DNA reads as TGTGCCAGCAGTTTATTAGGGGCACCTGAGCAGTTCTTC.

V and J are TRBV6-2 or TRBV6-3 and TRBJ2-1; TRBD2 is a possible D gene (6 bases). V dropped 10 bases and J dropped 0 bases, with 37 bases sitting between them. Germline lookup yields CDR1 MNHEY and CDR2 SVGEGT. This CDR3 is 22 amino acids long. The CDR3 sequence is CATGEPTWEGRFPASSYNEQFF. CDR3 DNA sequence: TGTGCCACGGGGGAGCCAACCTGGGAAGGACGGTTCCCTGCGAGCTCCTACAATGAGCAGTTCTTC.

This clonotype was detected many times. The chain is built from TRBV20-1 and TRBJ2-7; TRBD2 matches at 7 bases. V shed 3 bases, J shed 4 bases, and the junction held 9 bases outside the gene matches. Germline CDR1 reads DFQATT; CDR2 reads SNEGSKA (reference sequence). This CDR3 contains 14 residues. As DNA, the CDR3 is TGCAGTGCTAGCCTCCCTCGCGGGGGATACGAGCAGTACTTC. This encodes CSASLPRGGYEQYF.

The chain is built from TRBV5-1 and TRBJ2-1; 7 bases match TRBD2. V was clipped by 0 bases and J by 3 bases; unmatched bases: 6. In germline, CDR1 is SGHRS, CDR2 YFSETQ. This CDR3 is built from 16 residues. For the CDR3, the DNA is TGCGCCAGCAGCTTGGAGGCTAGCGGCTTCTACAATGAGCAGTTCTTC. Amino acid sequence: CASSLEASGFYNEQFF.

Note on this clonotype: The junction does not match germline at one end; this may be a read error. The chain carries TRBV7-8 and TRBJ2-5; 10 bases fit TRBD2. The germline V gene encodes CDR1 SGHVS and CDR2 FQNEAQ. This CDR3 has 14 residues. The CDR3 protein is CASSLAGARETQYF. The CDR3 nucleotides are TGTGCCAGCAGCCTAGCGGGAGCAAGGGAGACCCAGTACTTC. Supplemented by reference TRBV7-8 and TRBJ2-5, the full variable domain reads GAGVSQSPRYKVAKRGQDVALRCDPISGHVSLFWYQQALGQGPEFLTYFQNEAQLDKSGLPSDRFFAERPEGSVSTLKIQRTQQEDSAVYLCASSLAGARETQYFGPGTRLLVL.

The V call is TRBV7-2, the J call TRBJ2-2; D might be TRBD2 (6 bases). The germline CDR1 and CDR2 sequences are SGHTA and FQGNSA. The CDR3 is 15 amino acids. V lost 5 bases and J lost 3, with 13 bases in between. CDR3: CASSLASVYTGELFF. The CDR3 bases are TGTGCCAGCAGCCTCGCTAGCGTGTACACCGGGGAGCTGTTTTTT.

This clonotype was seen more than once but under ten times. J is TRBJ2-1 and V is TRBV9; D may be TRBD1 (6 bases). This CDR3 contains 15 residues. The V end lost 0 bases, the J end lost 8 bases, and 15 bases lay between the germline ends. Germline lookup yields CDR1 SGDLS and CDR2 YYNGEE. The chain's CDR3 is CASSVDDSRGHEQFF. The CDR3 nucleotides read TGTGCCAGCAGCGTAGACGATTCCAGGGGACATGAGCAGTTCTTC.

At least ten counts were recorded for this clonotype. The chain employs TRBV29-1 and TRBJ2-7; D assignment may be TRBD1 or TRBD2 (6 bases each). The CDR3 extends over 14 amino acids. Trimming cost V 3 bases and J 0 bases, with 12 bases left between them. CDR1 and CDR2 (germline): SQVTM, ANQGSEA. The DNA of the CDR3 is TGCAGCGTTGAGGGGGCGGGACTCTCCTACGAGCAGTACTTC. Its protein product is CSVEGAGLSYEQYF.

This clonotype occurred a few times. This sequence joins TRBV27 and TRBJ2-5; D is uncertain. The CDR3 spans 12 residues. Germline CDR1 is MNHEY and CDR2 is SMNVEV (reference sequence). Deletions cut 7 bases from V and 4 bases from J, with 10 bases between. CDR3 nucleotide sequence: TGTGCCAGCATCTCTAGAGGAGAGACCCAGTACTTC. As protein: CASISRGETQYF.